This is a list of T cell receptor beta chains from one sample in a study of blood T cell repertoires in COVID-19. Profiling relied on immunoSEQ multiplex PCR, and the TCRdb table lists in-frame clones only, not all of them. The profile shows some 220,000 clones, roughly 80% of them singletons. Sequenced: peripheral blood. Receptor source: a woman of 80 years or more with active or convalescent COVID-19. CDR3s include the opening cysteine and the closing phenylalanine or tryptophan. D genes are given only for firm matches. Only some rows state a clone size, as once, few, many or a class for expanded clones.

V,length,size,D,J,CDR3,DNA
TRBV12-5,15,NA,NA,TRBJ2-3,CASGTGTSSTDTQYF,TGTGCTAGTGGGACCGGGACATCGAGCACAGATACGCAGTATTTT
TRBV7-2,16,NA,NA,TRBJ1-3,CASSLQGSGSGNTIYF,TGTGCCAGCAGCTTACAGGGGTCTGGATCTGGAAACACCATATATTTT
TRBV18,14,NA,NA,TRBJ2-3,CASSPQGSTDTQYF,TGTGCCAGCTCACCCCAGGGGAGCACAGATACGCAGTATTTT
TRBV7-9,17,NA,TRBD2,TRBJ2-7,CASSLATSGGHSYEQYF,TGTGCCAGCAGCTTAGCGACTAGCGGGGGACACTCCTACGAGCAGTACTTC
TRBV7-8,16,NA,NA,TRBJ1-1,CASSFPPRQTNTEAFF,TGTGCCAGCAGCTTTCCCCCGAGACAGACGAACACTGAAGCTTTCTTT
TRBV19,16,few,NA,TRBJ2-2,CASSIFLTRGTGELFF,TGTGCCAGTAGTATATTTCTGACAAGGGGAACCGGGGAGCTGTTTTTT
TRBV18,18,NA,TRBD1,TRBJ1-1,CASSPPGQPIYSNTEAFF,TGTGCCAGCTCACCACCGGGACAGCCCATTTATTCCAACACTGAAGCTTTCTTT
TRBV15,17,once,TRBD1,TRBJ1-2,CATSRPGQASNLYGYTF,TGTGCCACCAGCAGACCGGGACAGGCATCAAATTTATATGGCTACACCTTC
TRBV11-2,15,NA,NA,TRBJ1-6,CASSSPSSYNSPLHF,TGTGCCAGCAGCTCCCCGAGCTCCTATAATTCACCCCTCCACTTT
TRBV2,15,NA,NA,TRBJ1-2,CASSANAPQVYGYTF,TGTGCCAGCAGCGCCAACGCTCCCCAGGTCTATGGCTACACCTTC
TRBV5-1,15,NA,TRBD1,TRBJ1-4,CASRDRGNVGEKLFF,TGCGCCAGCAGGGACAGGGGTAACGTTGGGGAAAAACTGTTTTTT
TRBV6-1,15,NA,TRBD1,TRBJ2-7,CASSEATTGAYEQYF,TGTGCCAGCAGTGAGGCTACGACAGGGGCCTACGAGCAGTACTTC
TRBV2,13,NA,TRBD2,TRBJ2-1,CASRADSGSEQFF,TGTGCCAGCAGAGCGGATAGCGGGAGTGAGCAGTTCTTC
TRBV27,16,NA,NA,TRBJ2-2,CASSPWGPGGPGELFF,TGTGCCAGCAGTCCGTGGGGCCCCGGAGGGCCCGGGGAGCTGTTTTTT
TRBV2,13,NA,NA,TRBJ1-1,CASITGFGTEAFF,TGTGCCAGTATAACAGGGTTCGGCACTGAAGCTTTCTTT
TRBV11-2,16,NA,TRBD2,TRBJ2-1,CASSLVSSGRWGGEFF,TGTGCCAGCAGCTTAGTCTCCAGCGGGAGATGGGGTGGGGAGTTCTTC
TRBV2,12,NA,NA,TRBJ1-2,CASRAGDYGYTF,TGTGCCAGCAGGGCAGGGGACTATGGCTACACCTTC
TRBV12-5,16,NA,NA,TRBJ2-6,CASGLEQGDGANVLTF,TGTGCTAGTGGCCTCGAACAGGGTGACGGGGCCAACGTCCTGACTTTC
TRBV5-1,14,NA,NA,TRBJ2-1,CASRPTGSQGGQFF,TGCGCCAGCAGACCGACAGGGTCTCAGGGAGGGCAGTTCTTC
TRBV5-4,14,NA,NA,TRBJ1-1,CASSSPTGTTEAFF,TGTGCCAGCAGCTCCCCTACAGGGACGACTGAAGCTTTCTTT
TRBV21-1,14,once,NA,TRBJ1-4,CASRPRGTEEKLFF,TGTGCCAGCAGACCTCGGGGGACCGAGGAAAAACTGTTTTTT